The present TCR beta chain was sequenced within a study of response to subunit inactivated influenza vaccine. Study conclusions and caveats: It was the authors' suggestion that each seasonal influenza vaccination recruits few new T cells.

MiXCR, applied by TCRdb to the RT-PCR reads, yields one record per CDR3 protein. Of hundreds of thousands of distinct CDR3 sequences listed, around 14% are singletons. Turning to this clonotype: Its matching antigen is unknown. The junction shows a germline mismatch at one end, possibly a read error.

CDR1 and CDR2 from the germline V gene are SEHNR and FQNEAQ (reference sequence). CDR3 length equals 15 residues. Specimen: PBMCs from blood, collected approximately 15 days before vaccination. The rearrangement links TRBV7-9 to TRBJ2-1; 7 positions match TRBD2. This sequence was found in a man aged 45 to 65 who received an inactivated influenza vaccine. The CDR3 is CASSYRGVNYNEEFF. In DNA, the CDR3 is TGTGCCAGCAGCTACCGGGGGGTAAATTACAATGAGGAGTTCTTC. The full variable domain, with the rest looked up from reference TRBV7-9 and TRBJ2-1, is DTGVSQNPRHKITKRGQNVTFRCDPISEHNRLYWYRQTLGQGPEFLTYFQNEAQLEKSRLLSDRFSAERPKGSFSTLEIQRTEQGDSAMYLCASSYRGVNYNEEFFGPGTRLTVL.